The 6 T cell receptor beta chains below come from one sample, sequenced in a study of T cells expressing NK-cell markers. TCRdb reprocessed the 5' RACE reads and reports one entry per CDR3 protein, with no DNA. The sample table includes 500,000 to 700,000 distinct CDR3 sequences. Sequencing used blood T cells: a sorted CD56 or NKG2C T cell subset, CD4+ or CD8+ T cells, or bulk PBMC T cells (not recorded which). The receptor set was obtained from a man between 18 and 29 years old in good health.

The rearrangement links TRBV9 to TRBJ2-3; TCRdb lists TRBD2, though no DNA is available to test this call. This CDR3 has 16 amino acids. CDR1 is SGDLS, CDR2 YYNGEE, per germline. The CDR3 sequence: CASSVGLAALTDTQYF.

The chain joins TRBV4-3 to TRBJ2-1. The CDR3 extends over 15 amino acids. From germline, CDR1 is LGHNA and CDR2 YSLEER. This CDR3 reads CASSQDTQVYNEQFF.

This chain joins TRBV5-1 and TRBJ2-7. This CDR3 contains 13 residues. Per germline, CDR1 SGHRS and CDR2 YFSETQ. The CDR3 sequence: CASSLTNLNEQYF.

The chain joins TRBV7-9 to TRBJ2-5; TCRdb indicates TRBD1, and absent DNA this call remains unverified. CDR3 length: 14 amino acids. CDR1 SEHNR and CDR2 FQNEAQ come from the germline V gene (reference sequence). The CDR3 here is CASSEGGVEETQYF.

This rearrangement joins TRBV7-9 to TRBJ2-4. The CDR3 runs 12 residues. Per the germline V gene, CDR1 is SEHNR and CDR2 is FQNEAQ (reference sequence). The CDR3 is CASSVDRSIQYF.

J is TRBJ2-1 and V is TRBV12-3 or TRBV12-4; there is no DNA to check the TCRdb D call of TRBD2. CDR3 length: 13 residues. CDR3 protein: CASTSGTYNEQFF.